These T cell receptor beta chains were read from a single sample in a study of Graves' ophthalmopathy and Graves' hyperthyroidism. TCRdb re-called the multiplex PCR reads with MiXCR, one entry per CDR3 protein. Altogether some 520,000 distinct CDR3 sequences are present, around an eighth being singletons, with the ten largest covering over 8%. Sequenced input: blood. The receptors originated from a woman in her twenties or thirties with Graves' ophthalmopathy. The CDR3 runs from the conserved cysteine through the conserved F or W. The order of the fields is J gene, V gene, D gene, clone size, CDR3 protein, CDR3 DNA. D genes are given only for firm matches. Clone size is stated in some rows and not others, as once, few, many or a class when expanded.

j_gene: TRBJ1-2; v_gene: TRBV29-1; d_gene: .; abundance: many; CDR3aa: CSVEDRGRGYTF; CDR3nt: TGCAGCGTTGAGGATAGGGGAAGGGGCTACACCTTC
j_gene: TRBJ1-1; v_gene: TRBV12-3/TRBV12-4; d_gene: .; abundance: .; CDR3aa: CASSGWTEAFF; CDR3nt: TGTGCCAGCAGTGGGTGGACTGAAGCTTTCTTT
j_gene: TRBJ2-7; v_gene: TRBV12-3/TRBV12-4; d_gene: .; abundance: many; CDR3aa: CASSLVYEQYF; CDR3nt: TGTGCCAGCAGTTTAGTGTACGAGCAGTACTTC
j_gene: TRBJ2-7; v_gene: TRBV20-1; d_gene: .; abundance: many; CDR3aa: CSASVGTQFGYEQYF; CDR3nt: TGCAGTGCTAGTGTCGGGACTCAGTTCGGCTACGAGCAGTACTTC
j_gene: TRBJ2-4; v_gene: TRBV2; d_gene: .; abundance: few; CDR3aa: CASTPRGQKNIKYF; CDR3nt: TGTGCCAGCACACCCCGAGGGCAGAAAAACATTAAGTACTTC
j_gene: TRBJ1-1; v_gene: TRBV6-1; d_gene: .; abundance: many; CDR3aa: CASSVPGEAFF; CDR3nt: TGTGCCAGCAGTGTCCCAGGTGAAGCTTTCTTT
j_gene: TRBJ2-5; v_gene: TRBV7-9; d_gene: .; abundance: many; CDR3aa: CASEGTTQETQYF; CDR3nt: TGTGCCAGCGAGGGGACCACTCAAGAGACCCAGTACTTC
j_gene: TRBJ1-2; v_gene: TRBV5-1; d_gene: .; abundance: many; CDR3aa: CANSFEGTVSPSYGYTF; CDR3nt: TGCGCCAACAGCTTTGAGGGCACAGTAAGCCCTAGCTATGGCTACACCTTC
j_gene: TRBJ1-5; v_gene: TRBV3-1; d_gene: TRBD1; abundance: many; CDR3aa: CASSRGQAQPQHF; CDR3nt: TGTGCCAGCAGCCGGGGACAGGCTCAGCCCCAGCATTTT
j_gene: TRBJ1-5; v_gene: TRBV19; d_gene: .; abundance: .; CDR3aa: CASRAFKEQPQHF; CDR3nt: TGTGCCAGTCGGGCCTTTAAGGAGCAGCCCCAGCATTTT
j_gene: TRBJ2-7; v_gene: TRBV28; d_gene: .; abundance: many; CDR3aa: CASSLQPGYEQYF; CDR3nt: TGTGCCAGCAGTTTACAACCGGGGTACGAGCAGTACTTC
j_gene: TRBJ2-5; v_gene: TRBV29-1; d_gene: .; abundance: many; CDR3aa: CSVSLGETQYF; CDR3nt: TGCAGCGTTTCCCTGGGTGAGACCCAGTACTTC
j_gene: TRBJ1-6; v_gene: TRBV12-3/TRBV12-4; d_gene: TRBD1; abundance: many; CDR3aa: CASSPDRVTSPLHF; CDR3nt: TGTGCCAGCAGTCCTGACAGGGTGACTTCACCCCTCCACTTT
j_gene: TRBJ2-7; v_gene: TRBV6-5; d_gene: TRBD1; abundance: many; CDR3aa: CASATGGFSYEQYF; CDR3nt: TGTGCCAGCGCGACAGGGGGATTTTCCTACGAGCAGTACTTC
j_gene: TRBJ1-2; v_gene: TRBV30; d_gene: .; abundance: many; CDR3aa: CALKAGPGYTF; CDR3nt: TGTGCCTTAAAAGCAGGGCCGGGCTACACCTTC
j_gene: TRBJ2-7; v_gene: TRBV30; d_gene: .; abundance: many; CDR3aa: CAGGRYEQYF; CDR3nt: TGTGCCGGAGGTCGATACGAGCAGTACTTC
j_gene: TRBJ2-2; v_gene: TRBV12-5; d_gene: .; abundance: many; CDR3aa: CASGLAGIGTGELFF; CDR3nt: TGTGCTAGTGGTTTGGCGGGGATTGGTACCGGGGAGCTGTTTTTT
j_gene: TRBJ2-3; v_gene: TRBV12-3/TRBV12-4; d_gene: .; abundance: few; CDR3aa: CASSLDRGLIHADTQYF; CDR3nt: TGTGCCAGCAGTTTAGACAGGGGACTCATTCACGCAGATACGCAGTATTTT
j_gene: TRBJ1-2; v_gene: TRBV7-8; d_gene: .; abundance: many; CDR3aa: CASQTVLGKRGYTF; CDR3nt: TGTGCCAGCCAGACGGTATTAGGGAAGAGAGGCTACACCTTC
j_gene: TRBJ1-2; v_gene: TRBV2; d_gene: .; abundance: many; CDR3aa: CASSEFWAATSVGGYTF; CDR3nt: TGTGCCAGCAGTGAATTTTGGGCAGCCACCTCAGTGGGTGGCTACACCTTC
j_gene: TRBJ2-7; v_gene: TRBV28; d_gene: .; abundance: many; CDR3aa: CASSLLKTYEQYF; CDR3nt: TGTGCCAGCAGCCTGCTTAAAACCTACGAGCAGTACTTC
j_gene: TRBJ2-5; v_gene: TRBV7-2; d_gene: TRBD1; abundance: few; CDR3aa: CASRTGGLQETQYF; CDR3nt: TGTGCCAGCAGAACAGGGGGCTTACAAGAGACCCAGTACTTC
j_gene: TRBJ2-5; v_gene: TRBV6-1; d_gene: .; abundance: many; CDR3aa: CASNFNSRETQYF; CDR3nt: TGTGCCAGCAACTTCAATAGCAGGGAGACCCAGTACTTC
j_gene: TRBJ1-1; v_gene: TRBV30; d_gene: .; abundance: many; CDR3aa: CAWSGGLGTEAFF; CDR3nt: TGTGCCTGGAGTGGAGGGTTGGGCACTGAAGCTTTCTTT
j_gene: TRBJ1-1; v_gene: TRBV27; d_gene: .; abundance: many; CDR3aa: CASSPTLGGRLWF; CDR3nt: TGTGCCAGCAGTCCTACCCTCGGGGGGCGTCTCTGGTTT
j_gene: TRBJ2-7; v_gene: TRBV5-1; d_gene: .; abundance: many; CDR3aa: CASSLSRTAYEQYF; CDR3nt: TGCGCCAGCAGCTTAAGCAGGACAGCCTACGAGCAGTACTTC
j_gene: TRBJ1-1; v_gene: TRBV19; d_gene: .; abundance: many; CDR3aa: CASSIRSRENTEAFF; CDR3nt: TGTGCCAGTAGTATAAGGTCCAGGGAGAACACTGAAGCTTTCTTT
j_gene: TRBJ1-2; v_gene: TRBV5-5; d_gene: TRBD1; abundance: many; CDR3aa: CASSSGQDAYGYTF; CDR3nt: TGTGCCAGCAGCTCCGGACAGGACGCCTATGGCTACACCTTC
j_gene: TRBJ2-6; v_gene: TRBV5-1; d_gene: TRBD1; abundance: .; CDR3aa: CASSPNPGQGLSSGANVLTF; CDR3nt: TGCGCCAGCAGCCCTAATCCGGGACAGGGGTTGAGCTCTGGGGCCAACGTCCTGACTTTC
j_gene: TRBJ1-1; v_gene: TRBV6-1; d_gene: .; abundance: many; CDR3aa: CASSRQGSAFF; CDR3nt: TGTGCCAGCAGCCGTCAGGGATCGGCTTTCTTT
j_gene: TRBJ1-3; v_gene: TRBV11-2; d_gene: .; abundance: many; CDR3aa: CASSLVMNSGNTIYF; CDR3nt: TGTGCCAGCAGCTTAGTTATGAACTCTGGAAACACCATATATTTT
j_gene: TRBJ1-1; v_gene: TRBV19; d_gene: TRBD1; abundance: many; CDR3aa: CASRPSTGGAAFF; CDR3nt: TGTGCCAGTAGACCATCGACAGGGGGCGCCGCTTTCTTT
j_gene: TRBJ2-7; v_gene: TRBV6-4; d_gene: TRBD1; abundance: once; CDR3aa: CASRRQGNEQYF; CDR3nt: TGTGCCAGCAGGAGACAGGGGAACGAGCAGTACTTC
j_gene: TRBJ1-1; v_gene: TRBV12-3/TRBV12-4; d_gene: .; abundance: many; CDR3aa: CASRTGHPPEAFF; CDR3nt: TGTGCCAGCAGAACTGGACATCCACCTGAAGCTTTCTTT
j_gene: TRBJ2-7; v_gene: TRBV5-1; d_gene: .; abundance: many; CDR3aa: CASSRQGSEQYF; CDR3nt: TGCGCCAGCAGCCGGCAGGGATCCGAGCAGTACTTC
j_gene: TRBJ2-5; v_gene: TRBV28; d_gene: TRBD2; abundance: once; CDR3aa: CASRREGKLTQYF; CDR3nt: TGTGCCAGCAGGCGGGAGGGGAAGTTGACCCAGTACTTC
j_gene: TRBJ2-3; v_gene: TRBV20-1; d_gene: .; abundance: .; CDR3aa: CSARQGGVTDTQYF; CDR3nt: TGCAGTGCTAGACAGGGGGGCGTCACAGATACGCAGTATTTT
j_gene: TRBJ1-1; v_gene: TRBV30; d_gene: .; abundance: few; CDR3aa: CAWSVLGFAQNTEAFF; CDR3nt: TGTGCCTGGAGTGTTCTTGGTTTCGCCCAGAACACTGAAGCTTTCTTT
j_gene: TRBJ1-6; v_gene: TRBV4-2; d_gene: .; abundance: many; CDR3aa: CASSLQGGENSPLHF; CDR3nt: TGTGCCAGCAGCCTCCAAGGGGGGGAGAATTCACCCCTCCACTTT
j_gene: TRBJ1-1; v_gene: TRBV5-1; d_gene: .; abundance: .; CDR3aa: CASSLGAGSTEAFF; CDR3nt: TGCGCCAGCAGCTTGGGGGCAGGTTCCACTGAAGCTTTCTTT
j_gene: TRBJ1-2; v_gene: TRBV6-2/TRBV6-3; d_gene: TRBD1; abundance: many; CDR3aa: CASSPWTGIGYGYTF; CDR3nt: TGTGCCAGCAGTCCTTGGACAGGGATCGGCTATGGCTACACCTTC